This TCR beta chain was retrieved from a study of blood T cells in healthy people across ages. This clonotype was detected a few times. For the second PCR, which ran for about 7 to 11 cycles, a sample-barcoded 5' primer and a J-beta primer mix were used. TCRdb recomputed calls from the 5' RACE reads with MiXCR, one row per CDR3 protein. This sample has some 750,000 distinct CDR3 sequences, with 20% to 25% found just once. This CDR3 has 16 residues. V gave up 1 base and J gave up 4 bases; unmatched junction bases: 4. Germline CDR1 is SGHRS and CDR2 is YFSETQ. The sequence was collected from a man between 65 and 79 years old in good health. This chain links TRBV5-1 with TRBJ2-2; 10 bases align to TRBD2. Sequences were obtained from blood. The CDR3 loop reads CASSLSGTSVTGELFF. CDR3 nucleotide sequence: TGCGCCAGCAGCTTGAGCGGGACTAGCGTCACCGGGGAGCTGTTTTTT. Looking up the rest from reference TRBV5-1 and TRBJ2-2 gives the full variable domain: KAGVTQTPRYLIKTRGQQVTLSCSPISGHRSVSWYQQTPGQGLQFLFEYFSETQRNKGNFPGRFSGRQFSNSRSEMNVSTLELGDSALYLCASSLSGTSVTGELFFGEGSRLTVL.